This TCR beta chain comes out of a study of cytomegalovirus exposure and HLA in healthy donors. Study-level information: Unique TCRs from HLA-typed donors, around 93 million of them, were held in an early data release.

The PCR ran on 60 Vbeta and 13 Jbeta primers. Assay used: immunoSEQ multiplex PCR; TCRdb lists only in-frame clones, some missing. The table lists about 250,000 clones, about 66% of them singletons. Germline V gives CDR1 SGHAT, CDR2 FQNNGV. The CDR3 runs to 14 residues. After removal of 4 bases from V and 8 bases from J, the junction contained 9 bases not matched to a gene. The chain employs TRBV11-2 and TRBJ2-3; 7 bases map to TRBD2. The clonotype originates from a female donor in good health and CMV-seronegative. The sequencing sample was made of PBMCs. The CDR3 coding sequence is TGTGCCAGCAGCTCCCCTAGACTAGCCTTTACGCAGTATTTT. It is translated as CASSSPRLAFTQYF.